These 15 T cell receptor beta chains were all obtained from the same sample, sequenced in a study of CD8+ T cells in alopecia areata (dated by TCRdb to about 2018). This sample's time point label indicates: baseline before oral tofacitinib. Library preparation was by the immunoSEQ multiplex PCR assay. To provide template for TCR sequencing, every sample had RNA extracted and reverse transcribed into cDNA. In TCRdb, the immuneACCESS table is reduced to in-frame sequences with V and J assigned. These tables do not hold every clone; where another copy was compared, an unresolved V gene accounts for under half, and the others remain unexplained. This sample lists 200,000 to 250,000 clones; approximately 52% were detected once. The ten largest clonotypes hold 0.45% of the sample. The specimen was CD4+ T cells sorted from blood, collected at week 0. Source of these receptors: a human donor with alopecia areata.

The J gene is TRBJ1-1, the V gene TRBV30; D gene uncertain. The V gene's germline CDR1 is GTSNPN and CDR2 SVGIG (reference sequence). V was trimmed by 5 bases and J by 4 bases, leaving 8 bases between them. There are 11 residues in the CDR3. CDR3 region: CAWDDRTEAFF. The DNA of the CDR3 is TGTGCCTGGGACGATCGCACTGAAGCTTTCTTT.

Here the CDR3 reads CAWSRTDSGANVLTF. Written as DNA, the CDR3 is TGTGCCTGGAGTCGGACGGACTCTGGGGCCAACGTCCTGACTTTC. This rearrangement joins TRBV30 to TRBJ2-6; no firm D call. Germline V CDR1 and CDR2: GTSNPN, SVGIG (reference sequence). There are 15 residues in the CDR3. The germline V and J ends were trimmed by 2 bases and 0 bases, with 8 bases remaining between them.

This clone was seen only a few times. The chain links TRBV4-1 to TRBJ1-2, with a weak D call TRBD1 (5 bases). The CDR3 has 13 amino acids. The V end lost 1 base, the J end lost 10 bases, and 13 bases lay between the germline ends. Germline CDR1 reads MGHRA; CDR2 reads YSYEKL. CDR3 amino acids: CASSQVGGLVYTF. DNA of the CDR3: TGCGCCAGCAGCCAAGTGGGGGGACTTGTCTACACCTTC.

The chain couples TRBV6-5 to TRBJ2-2; no clear D gene. The germline V gene encodes CDR1 MNHEY and CDR2 SVGAGI. The CDR3 covers 14 residues. The germline V and J ends were trimmed by 7 bases and 7 bases, with 16 bases remaining between them. The CDR3 sequence: CASNTPRLNGELFF. CDR3 DNA sequence: TGTGCCAGCAATACCCCGAGATTGAACGGGGAGCTGTTTTTT.

The V call is TRBV6-5, the J call TRBJ1-2; weak D call: TRBD1 (5 bases). From germline, CDR1 is MNHEY and CDR2 SVGAGI. Between the trimmed V and J ends, which lost 6 bases and 1 base, there was a span of 9 bases. The CDR3 length is 13 residues. For the CDR3, the DNA is TGTGCCAGCAGGACCGGGGGTAACTATGGCTACACCTTC. Its protein is CASRTGGNYGYTF.

Only a few counts were recorded for this clone. This specimen includes other DNA sequences encoding the same CDR3. This chain joins TRBV30 and TRBJ2-2; D remains ambiguous. CDR1 and CDR2 (germline): GTSNPN, SVGIG (reference sequence). The germline V and J ends were trimmed by 2 bases and 5 bases, with 6 bases remaining between them. The CDR3 length is 12 residues. The DNA for the CDR3 is TGTGCCTGGAGTCTTAATACCGGGGAGCTGTTTTTT. This translates into CAWSLNTGELFF. Combining the CDR3 with reference TRBV30 and TRBJ2-2 gives the whole variable domain SQTIHQWPATLVQPVGSPLSLECTVEGTSNPNLYWYRQAAGRGLQLLFYSVGIGQISSEVPQNLSASRPQDRQFILSSKKLLLSDSGFYLCAWSLNTGELFFGEGSRLTVL.

The chain couples TRBV9 to TRBJ1-2; no clear D gene. From germline, CDR1 is SGDLS and CDR2 YYNGEE. The V and J ends lost 0 bases and 5 bases respectively, with 14 bases between them. The CDR3 totals 15 residues. The CDR3: CASSVEASPRYGYTF. For the CDR3, the DNA is TGTGCCAGCAGCGTAGAGGCATCCCCTAGATATGGCTACACCTTC.

CDR3 sequence reads: CASSLTSGPTGELFF. The DNA of the CDR3 is TGCGCCAGCAGCTTGACTAGCGGACCCACCGGGGAGCTGTTTTTT. The chain combines TRBV5-1 with TRBJ2-2; 8 positions agree with TRBD2. Losses at the gene ends were 1 base for V and 4 bases for J; bases not matched to a gene: 3. The V gene's germline CDR1 is SGHRS and CDR2 YFSETQ. This CDR3 is built from 15 residues.

This clone was seen only once. The rearrangement joins TRBV5-1 to TRBJ2-7, with unresolved D. CDR3 length equals 13 residues. V was shortened by 1 base and J by 1 base, with 6 bases between the two germline ends. Germline CDR1 is SGHRS and CDR2 is YFSETQ. The CDR3 DNA reads as TGCGCCAGCAGCTTGCGCAGTTCCTACGAGCAGTACTTC. It translates to CASSLRSSYEQYF.

This chain uses TRBV6-5 with TRBJ2-7; TRBD1 might be the D (5 bases). The V and J ends lost 6 bases and 2 bases respectively, with 11 bases between them. The CDR3 sequence is 13 residues long. CDR1 MNHEY and CDR2 SVGAGI come from the germline V gene. The CDR3 region has the DNA TGTGCCAGCAGCCAAACAGGTACCTACGAGCAGTACTTC. It is translated as CASSQTGTYEQYF.

The CDR3 sequence is CASSIAPGARGQETQYF. The CDR3 region has the DNA TGCGCCAGCAGCATCGCCCCCGGGGCTAGAGGACAAGAGACCCAGTACTTC. The chain has TRBV5-1 and TRBJ2-5; the D call may be TRBD1 or TRBD2 (5 bases each). V shed 4 bases and J shed 2 bases, with 21 bases lying between them. Germline V CDR1 and CDR2: SGHRS, YFSETQ. The length of the CDR3 is 17 residues.

In DNA form, the CDR3 reads TGTGCCAGCAGCTCCCGGGAAGGCGGTAGCACTGAAGCTTTCTTT. This gives the protein CASSSREGGSTEAFF. V usage is TRBV9 and J usage is TRBJ1-1; D unclear. The V gene lost 4 bases and the J gene lost 4 bases, with 17 bases spanning the gap. The CDR3 loop spans 15 amino acids. Per the germline V gene, CDR1 is SGDLS and CDR2 is YYNGEE.

The rearrangement joins TRBV9 to TRBJ1-6; D might be TRBD1 (6 bases). CDR1 is SGDLS, CDR2 YYNGEE, per germline. This CDR3 contains 16 residues. The V gene lost 4 bases and the J gene lost 0 bases, with 11 bases spanning the gap. The CDR3 bases are TGTGCCAGCAGCCCCTCGACAGGCTCCTATAATTCACCCCTCCACTTT. Translating gives CASSPSTGSYNSPLHF.

This sequence joins TRBV5-6 and TRBJ1-1; D is ambiguous. This CDR3 has 12 residues. The V and J ends lost 4 bases and 6 bases respectively, with 10 bases between them. The germline V gene has CDR1 SGHDT and CDR2 YYEEEE. CDR3 amino acids: CASSLMTAEAFF. Here the CDR3 DNA reads TGTGCCAGCAGCCTTATGACCGCTGAAGCTTTCTTT.

The CDR3 here is CASSLVQGQGYTF. The CDR3 coding sequence is TGTGCCAGCAGCTTGGTGCAGGGACAAGGCTACACCTTC. The rearrangement links TRBV7-9 to TRBJ1-2; tentatively, D is TRBD1 (6 bases). Germline CDR1 SEHNR, CDR2 FQNEAQ (reference sequence). The CDR3 totals 13 residues. V dropped 3 bases and J dropped 8 bases, with 13 bases sitting between them.